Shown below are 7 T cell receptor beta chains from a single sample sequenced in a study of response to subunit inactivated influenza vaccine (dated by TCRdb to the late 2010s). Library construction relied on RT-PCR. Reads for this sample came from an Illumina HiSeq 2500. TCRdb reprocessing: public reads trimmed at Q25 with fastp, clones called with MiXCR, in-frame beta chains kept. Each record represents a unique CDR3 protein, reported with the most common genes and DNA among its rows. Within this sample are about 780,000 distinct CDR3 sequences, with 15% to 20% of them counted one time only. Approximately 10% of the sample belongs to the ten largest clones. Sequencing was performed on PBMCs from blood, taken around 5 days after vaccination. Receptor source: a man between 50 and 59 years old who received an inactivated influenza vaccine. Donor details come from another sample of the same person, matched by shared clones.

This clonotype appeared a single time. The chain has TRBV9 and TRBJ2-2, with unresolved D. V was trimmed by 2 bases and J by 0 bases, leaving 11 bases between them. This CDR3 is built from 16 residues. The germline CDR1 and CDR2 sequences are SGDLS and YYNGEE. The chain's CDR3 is CASSVRVSANTGELFF. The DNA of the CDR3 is TGTGCCAGCAGCGTTCGGGTCTCCGCGAACACCGGGGAGCTGTTTTTT.

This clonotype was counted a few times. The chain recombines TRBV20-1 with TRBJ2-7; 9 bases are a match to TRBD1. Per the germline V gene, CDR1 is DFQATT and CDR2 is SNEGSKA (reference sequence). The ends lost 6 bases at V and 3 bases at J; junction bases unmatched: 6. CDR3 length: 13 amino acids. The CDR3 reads CSATGGAGYEQYF. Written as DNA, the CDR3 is TGCAGTGCCACAGGGGGCGCGGGCTACGAGCAGTACTTC.

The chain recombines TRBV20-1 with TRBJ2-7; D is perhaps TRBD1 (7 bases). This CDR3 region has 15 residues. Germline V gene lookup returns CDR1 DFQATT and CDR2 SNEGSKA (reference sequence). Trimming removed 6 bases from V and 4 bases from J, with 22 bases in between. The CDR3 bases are TGCAGTGCCCCTCGGTCGGCCAGGGGGGTGTACGAGCAGTACTTC. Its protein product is CSAPRSARGVYEQYF.

For the CDR3, the DNA is TGTGCCAGCAGTTCCCCCCAATACGAGCAGTACTTC. Its protein product is CASSSPQYEQYF. The genes are TRBV6-6 and TRBJ2-7; D not certain. This CDR3 has 12 amino acids. Germline V gene data show CDR1 as MNHNY and CDR2 as SVGAGI (reference sequence). The V end lost 4 bases, the J end lost 4 bases, and 8 bases lay between the germline ends.

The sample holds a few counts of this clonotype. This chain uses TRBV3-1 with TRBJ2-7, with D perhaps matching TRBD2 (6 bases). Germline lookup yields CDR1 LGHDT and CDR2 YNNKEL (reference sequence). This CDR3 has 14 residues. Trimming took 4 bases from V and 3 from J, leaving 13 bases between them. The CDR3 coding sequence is TGTGCCAGCAGCCCCCGGGACTGGTTCTACGAGCAGTACTTC. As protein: CASSPRDWFYEQYF.

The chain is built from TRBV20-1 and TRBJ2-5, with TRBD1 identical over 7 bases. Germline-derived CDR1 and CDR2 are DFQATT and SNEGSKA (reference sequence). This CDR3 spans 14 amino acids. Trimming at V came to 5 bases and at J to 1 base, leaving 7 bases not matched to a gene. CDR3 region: CSAFDRALQETQYF. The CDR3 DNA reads TGCAGTGCTTTCGACAGGGCCCTCCAAGAGACCCAGTACTTC.

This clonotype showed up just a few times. Here the CDR3 reads CSVSTGRGTEAFF. DNA of the CDR3: TGCAGCGTTTCGACAGGGCGGGGCACTGAAGCTTTCTTT. V usage is TRBV29-1 and J usage is TRBJ1-1; 7 bases agree with TRBD1. With V trimmed by 5 bases and J by 4 bases, 7 bases remained unmatched. The CDR3 has 13 amino acids. CDR1 and CDR2 (germline): SQVTM, ANQGSEA.